Listed below are T cell receptor beta chains from one sample, sequenced in a study of CD8 T cells in Susac syndrome. TCRdb independently ran MiXCR on the immunoSEQ multiplex PCR reads; one entry per CDR3 protein. This table holds around 130,000 distinct CDR3 sequences, roughly 92% found once. The sequencing sample was made of CD4+ T cells from PBMCs. The origin of the receptors is a human donor in good health. Both conserved end residues are part of each CDR3. A D gene is named only where the DNA matches it firmly. Not every row has a clone size; where given, it reads once, few, many or a size class.

J gene | D gene | V gene | clone size | CDR3 DNA | CDR3 protein
TRBJ1-5 | NA | TRBV19 | NA | TGTGCCAGTACCTCAGGGTACCAGCCCCAGCATTTT | CASTSGYQPQHF
TRBJ2-7 | TRBD2 | TRBV25-1 | NA | TGTGCCACCAGACTAGCTGCCGAGCAGTACTTC | CATRLAAEQYF
TRBJ1-1 | NA | TRBV7-8 | NA | TGTGCCAGCAGCTTAAAGGGGAGACAGGAGCACCAAAACACTGAAGCTTTCTTT | CASSLKGRQEHQNTEAFF
TRBJ1-5 | NA | TRBV15 | NA | TGTGCCACCAGCAGAGACCGACAGGGCAATCAGCCCCAGCATTTT | CATSRDRQGNQPQHF
TRBJ2-2 | TRBD2 | TRBV6-5 | NA | TGTGCCAGCAGTTACTCTAGCGGGAGGCTCACCGGGGAGCTGTTTTTT | CASSYSSGRLTGELFF
TRBJ2-5 | TRBD2 | TRBV3-1 | NA | TGTGCCAGCAGCCGTAGGTCACCCGGACTAGCGGGAGTGGAAGGTCCGGAGACCCAGTACTTC | CASSRRSPGLAGVEGPETQYF
TRBJ2-3 | TRBD2 | TRBV7-2 | NA | TGTGCCTCAGCAGGGAGGGTCACAGATACGCAGTATTTT | CASAGRVTDTQYF
TRBJ1-2 | NA | TRBV28 | once | TGTGCCAGCAGTTTTACGGAGGGCTACACCTTC | CASSFTEGYTF
TRBJ2-1 | TRBD2 | TRBV20-1 | NA | TGCAGTGCTTCGGGGGGTAGCCGGAGGGGAAATGAGCAGTTCTTC | CSASGGSRRGNEQFF
TRBJ2-3 | TRBD1 | TRBV6-6 | NA | TGTGCCAGCGGACGGACAGGGGACGATACGCAGTATTTT | CASGRTGDDTQYF
TRBJ1-6 | NA | TRBV30 | NA | TGTGCCTGGAGTGTAAAAGGGGCAAATTCACCCCTCCACTTT | CAWSVKGANSPLHF
TRBJ2-5 | NA | TRBV5-1 | NA | TGCGCCAGCAGCTTGAGCTCGCCGGGGGAGACCCAGTACTTC | CASSLSSPGETQYF
TRBJ1-3 | NA | TRBV3-1 | NA | TGTGCCAGCAGCCAAGCGTGGGAGAACGGAAACACCATATATTTT | CASSQAWENGNTIYF
TRBJ2-7 | TRBD2 | TRBV29-1 | NA | TGCAGCGTTGGGATCCTGGGACTAGCGGGATACGAGCAGTACTTC | CSVGILGLAGYEQYF
TRBJ1-1 | NA | TRBV20-1 | NA | TGCAGTGCCCTCGGGGCCCCAGAAGCTTTCTTT | CSALGAPEAFF
TRBJ2-5 | NA | TRBV15 | once | TGTGCCACCAGCAGCAGTACGGGGTGGGGGACCCAGTACTTC | CATSSSTGWGTQYF
TRBJ2-2 | NA | TRBV12-3/TRBV12-4 | once | TGTGCCAGCAGTTTAGATCCCGGGACCACGAACACCGGGGAGCTGTTTTTT | CASSLDPGTTNTGELFF
TRBJ2-5 | NA | TRBV6-5 | NA | TGTGCCAGCAGTTACTCGGGCCAAGAGACCCAGTACTTC | CASSYSGQETQYF
TRBJ1-1 | NA | TRBV3-1 | NA | TGTGCCAGCAGCGGGTTCGGGAACACTGAAGCTTTCTTT | CASSGFGNTEAFF
TRBJ1-2 | TRBD1 | TRBV19 | NA | TGTGCCAGTAGGACAGGGGGTACCTCTCCTAACTATGGCTACACCTTC | CASRTGGTSPNYGYTF
TRBJ2-3 | NA | TRBV7-3 | NA | TGTGCCAGCAGCTTAGGGCTAGCGAGCACAGATACGCAGTATTTT | CASSLGLASTDTQYF
TRBJ1-1 | NA | TRBV2 | NA | TGTGCCAGCAGTCCGGAGGGCGTTATGAACACTGAAGCTTTCTTT | CASSPEGVMNTEAFF
TRBJ2-1 | TRBD2 | TRBV28 | NA | TGTGCCAGCAGCCGCCCATCCGGGACTAGCGGAGACAATGAGCAGTTCTTC | CASSRPSGTSGDNEQFF
TRBJ2-2 | NA | TRBV24-1 | NA | TGTGCCACCAGCTTCAACACCGGGGAGCTGTTTTTT | CATSFNTGELFF
TRBJ1-5 | NA | TRBV16 | NA | TGTGCCAGCAGCCACGGAGGCGCCTACAATCAGCCCCAGCATTTT | CASSHGGAYNQPQHF
TRBJ2-7 | NA | TRBV18 | NA | TGTGCCAGCTCACGCCACGCGGGAAGCATGGACGAGCAGTACTTC | CASSRHAGSMDEQYF